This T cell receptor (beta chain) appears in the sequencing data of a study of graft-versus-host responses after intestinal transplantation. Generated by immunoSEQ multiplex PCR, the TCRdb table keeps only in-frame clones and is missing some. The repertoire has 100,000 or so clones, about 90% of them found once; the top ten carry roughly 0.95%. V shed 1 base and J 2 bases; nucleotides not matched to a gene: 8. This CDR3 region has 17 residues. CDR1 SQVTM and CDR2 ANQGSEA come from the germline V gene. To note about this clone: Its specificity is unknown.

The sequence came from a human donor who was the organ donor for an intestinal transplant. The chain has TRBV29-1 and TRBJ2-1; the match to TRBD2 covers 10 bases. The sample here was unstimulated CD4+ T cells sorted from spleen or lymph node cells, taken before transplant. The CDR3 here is CSVEGASGGWTYNEQFF. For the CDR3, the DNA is TGCAGCGTTGAAGGGGCTAGCGGGGGATGGACCTACAATGAGCAGTTCTTC.